This TCR beta chain was sequenced during a study of post-analysis software for immune sequencing data. Unique molecular identifiers were carried by the TCR beta cDNA libraries. TCRdb independently ran MiXCR on the PCR reads; one entry per CDR3 protein. The repertoire holds 150,000 to 200,000 distinct CDR3 sequences, around 36% seen once, with under 30% in the top ten. The TCR comes from a girl aged 10-17 years with multiple sclerosis. The sample consisted of blood, taken after autologous hematopoietic stem cell transplantation.

This CDR3 is CASSAGREIDTQYF. The DNA of the CDR3 is TGTGCCAGCAGTGCCGGGCGGGAGATAGATACGCAGTATTTT. The rearrangement uses TRBV12-3 or TRBV12-4 and TRBJ2-3, with 7 bases aligning to TRBD2. The CDR3 consists of 14 residues. Losses at the gene ends were 5 bases for V and 5 bases for J; bases not matched to a gene: 7.